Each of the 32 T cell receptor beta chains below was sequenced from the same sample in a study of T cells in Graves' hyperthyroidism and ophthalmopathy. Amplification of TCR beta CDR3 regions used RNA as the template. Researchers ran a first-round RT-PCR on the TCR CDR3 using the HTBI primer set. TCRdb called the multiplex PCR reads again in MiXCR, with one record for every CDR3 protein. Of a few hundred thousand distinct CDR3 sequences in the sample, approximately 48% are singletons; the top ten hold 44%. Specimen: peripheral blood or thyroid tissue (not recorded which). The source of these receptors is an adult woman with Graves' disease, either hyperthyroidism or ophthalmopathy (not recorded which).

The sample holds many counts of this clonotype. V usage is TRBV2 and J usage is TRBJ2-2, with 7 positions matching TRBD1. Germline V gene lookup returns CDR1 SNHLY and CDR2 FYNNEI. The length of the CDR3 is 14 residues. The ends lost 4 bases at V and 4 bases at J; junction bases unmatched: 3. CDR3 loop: CASSGTGGTGELFF. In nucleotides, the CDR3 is TGTGCCAGCAGTGGGACAGGAGGCACCGGGGAGCTGTTTTTT.

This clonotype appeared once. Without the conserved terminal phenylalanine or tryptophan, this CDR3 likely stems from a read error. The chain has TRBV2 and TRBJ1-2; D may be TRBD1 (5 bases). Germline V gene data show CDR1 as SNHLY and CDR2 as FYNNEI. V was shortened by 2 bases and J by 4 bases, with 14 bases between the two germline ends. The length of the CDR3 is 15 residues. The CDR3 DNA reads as TGTGCCAGCAGTGAACCGGGACGGGCGATCTATGGCTACACCTTG. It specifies CASSEPGRAIYGYTL.

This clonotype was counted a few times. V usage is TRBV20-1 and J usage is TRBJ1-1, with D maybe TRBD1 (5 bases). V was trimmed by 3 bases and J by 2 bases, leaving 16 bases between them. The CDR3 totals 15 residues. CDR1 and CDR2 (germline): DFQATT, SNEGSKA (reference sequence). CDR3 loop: CSASARVAGNTEAFF. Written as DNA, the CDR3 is TGCAGTGCTAGCGCCAGGGTAGCCGGAAACACTGAAGCTTTCTTT.

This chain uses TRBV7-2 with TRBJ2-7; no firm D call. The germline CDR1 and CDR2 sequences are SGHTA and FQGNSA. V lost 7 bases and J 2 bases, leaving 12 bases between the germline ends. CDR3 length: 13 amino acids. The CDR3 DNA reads TGTGCCAGCACCGACCTGAGAACCTACGAGCAGTACTTC. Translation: CASTDLRTYEQYF.

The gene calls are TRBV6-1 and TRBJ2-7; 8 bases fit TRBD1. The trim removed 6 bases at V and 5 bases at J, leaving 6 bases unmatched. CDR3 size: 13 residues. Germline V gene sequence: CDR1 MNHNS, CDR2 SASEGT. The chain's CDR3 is CASRASGQDEQYF. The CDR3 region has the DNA TGTGCCAGCAGAGCGTCGGGACAGGACGAGCAGTACTTC.

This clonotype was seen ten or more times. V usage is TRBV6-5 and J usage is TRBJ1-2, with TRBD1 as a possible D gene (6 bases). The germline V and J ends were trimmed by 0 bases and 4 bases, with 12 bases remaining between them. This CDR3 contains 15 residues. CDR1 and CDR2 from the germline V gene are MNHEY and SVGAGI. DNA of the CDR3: TGTGCCAGCAGTTACTCGACAGGCTGGGCCTATGGCTACACCTTC. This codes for CASSYSTGWAYGYTF.

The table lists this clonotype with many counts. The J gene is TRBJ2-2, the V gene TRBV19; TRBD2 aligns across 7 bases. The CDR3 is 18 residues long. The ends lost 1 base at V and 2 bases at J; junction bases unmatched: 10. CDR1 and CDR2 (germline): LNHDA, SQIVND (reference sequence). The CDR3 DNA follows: TGTGCCAGTAGTATAGGGGACTACGTCCCTCCTAACACCGGGGAGCTGTTTTTT. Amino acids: CASSIGDYVPPNTGELFF.

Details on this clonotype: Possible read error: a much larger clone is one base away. The CDR3 DNA follows: TGCGCCAGCAGCCGGGAGGGCCGCCAAGGGACCCAGTACTTC. It translates to CASSREGRQGTQYF. The chain recombines TRBV5-1 with TRBJ2-5, with 8 bases aligning to TRBD2. CDR1 is SGHRS, CDR2 YFSETQ, per germline. This CDR3 region has 14 residues.

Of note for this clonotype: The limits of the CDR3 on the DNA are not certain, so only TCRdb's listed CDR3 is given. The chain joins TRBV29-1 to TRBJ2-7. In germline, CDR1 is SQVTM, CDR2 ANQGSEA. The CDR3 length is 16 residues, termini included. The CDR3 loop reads CSFYICSALDDYEQYF.

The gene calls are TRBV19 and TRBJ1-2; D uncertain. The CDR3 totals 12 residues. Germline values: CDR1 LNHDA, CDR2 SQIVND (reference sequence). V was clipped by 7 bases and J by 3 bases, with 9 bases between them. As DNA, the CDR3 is TGTGCCAGTACCGGGGATTACTATGGCTACACCTTC. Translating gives CASTGDYYGYTF.

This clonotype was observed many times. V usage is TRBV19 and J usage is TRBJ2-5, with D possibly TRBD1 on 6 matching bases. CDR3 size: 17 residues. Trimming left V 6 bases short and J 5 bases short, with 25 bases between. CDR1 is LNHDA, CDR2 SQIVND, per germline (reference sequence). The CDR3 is CASSMSSRHRERETQYF. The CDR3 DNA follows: TGTGCCAGTAGCATGAGCTCCCGACACAGGGAACGGGAGACCCAGTACTTC.

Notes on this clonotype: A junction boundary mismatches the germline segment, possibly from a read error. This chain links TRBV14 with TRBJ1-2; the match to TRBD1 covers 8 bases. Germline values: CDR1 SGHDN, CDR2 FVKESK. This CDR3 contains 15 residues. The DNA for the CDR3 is TGCGCCAGCAGCCTCCCGGGACAGGCGATCTATGGCTACACCTTC. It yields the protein CASSLPGQAIYGYTF.

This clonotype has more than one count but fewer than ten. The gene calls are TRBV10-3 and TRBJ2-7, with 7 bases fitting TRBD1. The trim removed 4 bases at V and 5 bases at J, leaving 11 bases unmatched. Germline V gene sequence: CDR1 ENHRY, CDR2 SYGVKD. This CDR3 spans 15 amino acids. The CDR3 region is CAISGDDRASHEQYF. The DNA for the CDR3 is TGTGCCATCAGTGGCGACGACAGGGCCTCTCACGAGCAGTACTTC.

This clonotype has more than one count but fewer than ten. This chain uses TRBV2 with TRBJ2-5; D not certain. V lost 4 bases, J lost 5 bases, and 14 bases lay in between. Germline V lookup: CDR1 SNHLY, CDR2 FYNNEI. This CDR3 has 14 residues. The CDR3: CASSVGLPSETQYF. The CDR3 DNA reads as TGTGCCAGCAGTGTTGGTCTACCAAGCGAGACCCAGTACTTC.

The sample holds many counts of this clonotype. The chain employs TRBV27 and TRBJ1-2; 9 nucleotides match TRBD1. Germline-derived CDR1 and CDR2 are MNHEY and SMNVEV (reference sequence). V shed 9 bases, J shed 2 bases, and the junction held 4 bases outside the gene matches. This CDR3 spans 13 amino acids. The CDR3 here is CASRGTGNYGYTF. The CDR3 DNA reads TGTGCCAGTAGGGGGACAGGGAACTATGGCTACACCTTC.

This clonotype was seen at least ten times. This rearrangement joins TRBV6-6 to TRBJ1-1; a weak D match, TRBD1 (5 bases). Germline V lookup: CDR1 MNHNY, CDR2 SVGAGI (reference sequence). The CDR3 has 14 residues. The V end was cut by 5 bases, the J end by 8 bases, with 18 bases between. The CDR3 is CASSRGSRDPEAFF. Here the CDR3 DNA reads TGTGCCAGCAGTCGGGGCAGCAGGGACCCCGAAGCTTTCTTT.

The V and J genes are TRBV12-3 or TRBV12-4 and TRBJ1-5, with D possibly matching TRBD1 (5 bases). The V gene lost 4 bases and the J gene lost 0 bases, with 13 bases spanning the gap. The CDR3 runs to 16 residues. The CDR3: CASSSLGHPSNQPQHF. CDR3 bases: TGTGCCAGCAGTTCGCTTGGACACCCTAGCAATCAGCCCCAGCATTTT.

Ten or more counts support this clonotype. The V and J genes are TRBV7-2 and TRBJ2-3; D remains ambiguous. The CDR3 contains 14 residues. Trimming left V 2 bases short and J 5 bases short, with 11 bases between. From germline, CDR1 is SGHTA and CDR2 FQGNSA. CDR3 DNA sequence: TGTGCCAGCAGCTTACAATGGGGTCGAGATACGCAGTATTTT. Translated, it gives CASSLQWGRDTQYF.

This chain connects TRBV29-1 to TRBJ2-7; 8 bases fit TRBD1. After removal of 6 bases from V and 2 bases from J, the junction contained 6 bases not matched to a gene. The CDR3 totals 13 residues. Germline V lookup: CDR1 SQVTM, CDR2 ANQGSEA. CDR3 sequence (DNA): TGCAGCGTGAGGACAGGGCCTACCTACGAGCAGTACTTC. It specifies CSVRTGPTYEQYF.

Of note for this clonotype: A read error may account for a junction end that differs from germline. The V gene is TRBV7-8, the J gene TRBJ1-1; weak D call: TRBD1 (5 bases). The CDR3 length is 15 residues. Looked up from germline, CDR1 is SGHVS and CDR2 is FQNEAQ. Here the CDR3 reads CAGSSARQMNTEAFF. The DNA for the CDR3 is TGTGCCGGCAGCTCAGCGCGACAGATGAACACTGAAGCTTTCTTT.

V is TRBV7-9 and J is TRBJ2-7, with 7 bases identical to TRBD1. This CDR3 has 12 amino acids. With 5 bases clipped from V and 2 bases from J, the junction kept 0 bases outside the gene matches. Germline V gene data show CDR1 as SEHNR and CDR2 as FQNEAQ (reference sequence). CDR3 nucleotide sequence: TGTGCCAGCAGCGGGACAGCCTACGAGCAGTACTTC. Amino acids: CASSGTAYEQYF.

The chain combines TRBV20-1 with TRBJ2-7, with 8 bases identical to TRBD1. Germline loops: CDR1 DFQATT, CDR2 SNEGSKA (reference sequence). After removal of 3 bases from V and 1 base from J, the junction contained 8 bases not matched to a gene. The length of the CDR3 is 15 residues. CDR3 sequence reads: CSASGQGSISYEQYF. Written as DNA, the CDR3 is TGCAGTGCTAGTGGACAGGGTTCCATTTCCTACGAGCAGTACTTC.

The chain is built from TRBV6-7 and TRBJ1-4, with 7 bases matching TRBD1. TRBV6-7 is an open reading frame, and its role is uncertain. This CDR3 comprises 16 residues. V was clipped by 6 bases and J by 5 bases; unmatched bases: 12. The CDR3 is CASSFDRDSNNEKLFF. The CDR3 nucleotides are TGTGCCAGCAGCTTCGACCGGGACAGCAACAATGAAAAACTGTTTTTT.

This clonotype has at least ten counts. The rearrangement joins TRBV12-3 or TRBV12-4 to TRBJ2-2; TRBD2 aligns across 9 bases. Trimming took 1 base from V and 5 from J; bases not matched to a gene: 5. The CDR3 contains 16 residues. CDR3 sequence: CASSLDAGGRTGELFF. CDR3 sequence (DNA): TGTGCCAGCAGTTTAGATGCGGGAGGGAGGACCGGGGAGCTGTTTTTT.

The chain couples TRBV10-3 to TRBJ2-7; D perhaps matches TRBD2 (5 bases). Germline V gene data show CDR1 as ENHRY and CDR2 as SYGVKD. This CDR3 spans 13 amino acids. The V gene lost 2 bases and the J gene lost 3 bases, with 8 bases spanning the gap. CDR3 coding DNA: TGTGCCATCAGTGAGACCGGGAACTACGAGCAGTACTTC. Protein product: CAISETGNYEQYF.

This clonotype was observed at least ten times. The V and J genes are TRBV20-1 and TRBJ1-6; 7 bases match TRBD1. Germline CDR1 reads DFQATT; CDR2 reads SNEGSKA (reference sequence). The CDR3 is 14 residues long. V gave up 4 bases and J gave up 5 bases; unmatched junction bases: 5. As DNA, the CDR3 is TGCAGTGCTACAGGGGGGCCGGATAATTCACCCCTCCACTTT. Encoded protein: CSATGGPDNSPLHF.

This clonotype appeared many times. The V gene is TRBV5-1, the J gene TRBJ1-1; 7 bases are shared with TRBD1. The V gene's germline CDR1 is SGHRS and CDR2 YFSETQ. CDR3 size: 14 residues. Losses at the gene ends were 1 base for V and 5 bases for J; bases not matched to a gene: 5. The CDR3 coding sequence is TGCGCCAGCAGCTTGACAGGGGAGGAAACTGAAGCTTTCTTT. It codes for CASSLTGEETEAFF.

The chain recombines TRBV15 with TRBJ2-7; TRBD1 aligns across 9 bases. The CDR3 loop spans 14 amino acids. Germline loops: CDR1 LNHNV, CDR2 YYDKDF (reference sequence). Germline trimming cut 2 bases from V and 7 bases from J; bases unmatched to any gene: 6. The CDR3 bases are TGTGCCACCAGCAGAAAAACAGGGGGCGGGGAGCAGTACTTC. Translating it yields CATSRKTGGGEQYF.

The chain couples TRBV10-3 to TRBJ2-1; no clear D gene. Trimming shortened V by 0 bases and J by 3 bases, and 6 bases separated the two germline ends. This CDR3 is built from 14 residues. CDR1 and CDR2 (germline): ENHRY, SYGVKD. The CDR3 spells CAISESVNYNEQFF. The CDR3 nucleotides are TGTGCCATCAGTGAGTCTGTGAACTACAATGAGCAGTTCTTC.

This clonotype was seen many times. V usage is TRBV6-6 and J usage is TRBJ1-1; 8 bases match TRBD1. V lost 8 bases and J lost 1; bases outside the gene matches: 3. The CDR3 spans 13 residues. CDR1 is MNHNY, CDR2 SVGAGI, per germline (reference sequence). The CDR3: CASVDRENTEAFF. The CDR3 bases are TGTGCCAGCGTGGACAGGGAGAACACTGAAGCTTTCTTT.

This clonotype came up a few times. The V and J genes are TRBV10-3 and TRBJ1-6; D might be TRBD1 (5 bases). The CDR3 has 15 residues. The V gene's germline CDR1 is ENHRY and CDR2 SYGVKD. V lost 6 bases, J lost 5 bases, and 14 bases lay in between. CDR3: CAIRSNVGDNSPLHF. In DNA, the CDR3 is TGTGCCATCAGGTCGAACGTGGGGGATAATTCACCCCTCCACTTT.

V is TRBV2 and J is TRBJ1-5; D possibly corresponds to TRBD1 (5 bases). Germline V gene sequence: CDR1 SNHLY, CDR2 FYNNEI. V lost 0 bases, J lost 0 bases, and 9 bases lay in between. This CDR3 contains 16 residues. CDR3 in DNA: TGTGCCAGCAGTGAAGCATTCGGGGGTAGCAATCAGCCCCAGCATTTT. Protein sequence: CASSEAFGGSNQPQHF.